The clone carrying this TCR beta chain turned up a few times. This sample is part of a study of T-cell reconstitution after alpha-beta-depleted transplantation in children. TCRbeta library preparation incorporated unique molecular identifiers. TCRdb passed the PCR reads through MiXCR, listing each CDR3 protein once. The repertoire holds about 270,000 distinct CDR3 sequences, with about 10% as singletons. The V gene's germline CDR1 is DFQATT and CDR2 SNEGSKA (reference sequence). The CDR3 runs to 18 residues. V shed 1 base, J shed 0 bases, and the junction held 10 bases outside the gene matches. Sequencing was performed on PBMCs from the stem cell graft donor, taken from the stem cell graft. This TCR was sampled from a human donor who donated a stem cell graft to a child with SCID. The V call is TRBV20-1, the J call TRBJ2-3, with TRBD1 identical over 10 bases. The CDR3 is CSARGWDRGISSTDTQYF. As DNA, the CDR3 is TGCAGTGCTAGAGGGTGGGACAGGGGAATTTCTAGCACAGATACGCAGTATTTT.